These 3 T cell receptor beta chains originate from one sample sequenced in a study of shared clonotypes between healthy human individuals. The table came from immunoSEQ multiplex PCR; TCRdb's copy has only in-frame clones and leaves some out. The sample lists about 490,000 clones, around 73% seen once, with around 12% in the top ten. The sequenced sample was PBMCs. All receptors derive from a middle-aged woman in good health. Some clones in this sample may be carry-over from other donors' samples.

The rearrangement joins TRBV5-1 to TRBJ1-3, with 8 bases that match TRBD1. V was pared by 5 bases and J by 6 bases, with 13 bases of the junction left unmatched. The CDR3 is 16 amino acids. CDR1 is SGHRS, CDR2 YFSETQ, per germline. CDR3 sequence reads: CASSPGTGRSQNTIYF. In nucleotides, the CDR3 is TGCGCCAGCAGTCCCGGGACAGGCCGATCTCAAAACACCATATATTTT.

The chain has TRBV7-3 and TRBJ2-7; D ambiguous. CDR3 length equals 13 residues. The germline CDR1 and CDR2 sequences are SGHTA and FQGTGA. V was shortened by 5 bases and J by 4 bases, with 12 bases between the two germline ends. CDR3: CASSPKGGYEQYF. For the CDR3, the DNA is TGTGCCAGCAGCCCGAAAGGCGGTTACGAGCAGTACTTC.

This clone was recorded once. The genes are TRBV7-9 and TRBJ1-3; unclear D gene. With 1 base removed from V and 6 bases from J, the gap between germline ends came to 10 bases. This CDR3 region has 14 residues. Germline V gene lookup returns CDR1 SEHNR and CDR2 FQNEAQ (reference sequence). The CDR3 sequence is CASSLDRSLNTIYF. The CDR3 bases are TGTGCCAGCAGCTTAGATAGATCTTTAAACACCATATATTTT.